These T cell receptor beta chains were read from a single sample in a study of blood T cell repertoires in COVID-19. TCRdb keeps only in-frame clones here, not all; method: immunoSEQ multiplex PCR. The sample consists of a few hundred thousand clones, 70% to 90% of them appearing once. The sample taken for sequencing was peripheral blood. The receptors were sampled from a man aged 35-49 years with acute or convalescent COVID-19. Both conserved end residues are part of each CDR3. D genes are given only for firm matches. The size of a clone is reported for some rows only, either as once, few or many, or as a class for expanded clones.

abundance: .
j_gene: TRBJ1-6
v_gene: TRBV9
d_gene: .
CDR3nt: TGTGCCAGCAGCGTATTAGAAAAGGGAGCACCCCTCCACTTT
CDR3aa: CASSVLEKGAPLHF

abundance: few
j_gene: TRBJ1-1
v_gene: TRBV19
d_gene: .
CDR3nt: TGTGCCAGTAGTACGAAGGGAGGGGCTGAAGCTTTCTTT
CDR3aa: CASSTKGGAEAFF

abundance: .
j_gene: TRBJ2-7
v_gene: TRBV6-1
d_gene: TRBD2
CDR3nt: TGTGCCAGCAGTGAAGAAGGTGGTAGCGGGTCCTACGAGCAGTACTTC
CDR3aa: CASSEEGGSGSYEQYF

abundance: .
j_gene: TRBJ2-1
v_gene: TRBV6-6
d_gene: .
CDR3nt: TGTGCCAGCAGTTTCGCACAGGGAAGAAATGAGCAGTTCTTC
CDR3aa: CASSFAQGRNEQFF

abundance: .
j_gene: TRBJ2-4
v_gene: TRBV7-2
d_gene: TRBD1
CDR3nt: TGTGCCAGCAGCTTAGCGCGAACAGGGGAGTACATTCAGTACTTC
CDR3aa: CASSLARTGEYIQYF

abundance: .
j_gene: TRBJ1-4
v_gene: TRBV21-1
d_gene: .
CDR3nt: TGTGCCAGCAGCATTACAATCATCTACAGGGGCCATGCAACTAATGAAAAACTGTTTTTT
CDR3aa: CASSITIIYRGHATNEKLFF

abundance: .
j_gene: TRBJ1-5
v_gene: TRBV19
d_gene: TRBD1
CDR3nt: TGTGCCAGTAGCCCTTGGACAGGGGGCTTGGGGAGCAATCAGCCCCAGCATTTT
CDR3aa: CASSPWTGGLGSNQPQHF

abundance: .
j_gene: TRBJ1-1
v_gene: TRBV30
d_gene: TRBD1
CDR3nt: TGTGCCTGGACCGGGACAGGGAATACTGAAGCTTTCTTT
CDR3aa: CAWTGTGNTEAFF

abundance: .
j_gene: TRBJ2-7
v_gene: TRBV24-1
d_gene: .
CDR3nt: TGTGCCACCAGTGAACAGGGCAGGAGCGAGCAGTACTTC
CDR3aa: CATSEQGRSEQYF

abundance: .
j_gene: TRBJ1-2
v_gene: TRBV19
d_gene: TRBD1
CDR3nt: TGTGCCAGTAGGCCCCAAGGGACAGGGGTAGGCTACACCTTC
CDR3aa: CASRPQGTGVGYTF

abundance: .
j_gene: TRBJ2-1
v_gene: TRBV3-1/TRBV3-2
d_gene: TRBD2
CDR3nt: TGTGCCAGCAGCCAAACCAGAGCGGGGGGGCCGGTGAATGAGCAGTTCTTC
CDR3aa: CASSQTRAGGPVNEQFF

abundance: once
j_gene: TRBJ2-7
v_gene: TRBV5-1
d_gene: .
CDR3nt: TGCGCCAGCAGCTTGGTGGGGGCCGAGCAGTACTTC
CDR3aa: CASSLVGAEQYF

abundance: few
j_gene: TRBJ1-5
v_gene: TRBV9
d_gene: .
CDR3nt: TGTGCCAGCAGCGTAGGGCAGGCGGGTCAGCCCCAGCATTTT
CDR3aa: CASSVGQAGQPQHF

abundance: .
j_gene: TRBJ2-6
v_gene: TRBV19
d_gene: .
CDR3nt: TGTGCCAGTAGTACCAGACACTCTGGGGCCAACGTCCTGACTTTC
CDR3aa: CASSTRHSGANVLTF

abundance: .
j_gene: TRBJ2-7
v_gene: TRBV5-1
d_gene: .
CDR3nt: TGCGCCAGCAGCTTAAGGACCGGGACGGCGGGATACGAGCAGTACTTC
CDR3aa: CASSLRTGTAGYEQYF

abundance: .
j_gene: TRBJ1-2
v_gene: TRBV30
d_gene: .
CDR3nt: TGTGCCTGGAGTGTAAAAGGGGCCTATGGCTACACCTTC
CDR3aa: CAWSVKGAYGYTF

abundance: .
j_gene: TRBJ2-3
v_gene: TRBV2
d_gene: .
CDR3nt: TGTGCCAGCAACAGGGAGGGGAATCGGGGAACAGATACGCAGTATTTT
CDR3aa: CASNREGNRGTDTQYF

abundance: .
j_gene: TRBJ2-3
v_gene: TRBV30
d_gene: TRBD2
CDR3nt: TGTGCCTGGAGTACCGTAGTAGCGGGGGGTACAGATACGCAGTATTTT
CDR3aa: CAWSTVVAGGTDTQYF

abundance: .
j_gene: TRBJ1-2
v_gene: TRBV28
d_gene: .
CDR3nt: TGTGCCAGCAGTTTATCCCGGGGCTATGGCTACACCTTC
CDR3aa: CASSLSRGYGYTF

abundance: .
j_gene: TRBJ1-5
v_gene: TRBV19
d_gene: TRBD1
CDR3nt: TGTGCCAGTAGTATCTCCGGGACAGGCAACAATCAGCCCCAGCATTTT
CDR3aa: CASSISGTGNNQPQHF

abundance: .
j_gene: TRBJ2-7
v_gene: TRBV6-6
d_gene: .
CDR3nt: TGTGCCAGCAGTTTAGCGGCGTCCTACGAGCAGTACTTC
CDR3aa: CASSLAASYEQYF

abundance: .
j_gene: TRBJ2-4
v_gene: TRBV28
d_gene: .
CDR3nt: TGTGCCAGCAGCCTCCCGGGGGCCAAAAACATTCAGTACTTC
CDR3aa: CASSLPGAKNIQYF

abundance: .
j_gene: TRBJ2-1
v_gene: TRBV11-2
d_gene: TRBD2
CDR3nt: TGTGCCAGCAGCCGTCGACTAGCGGGCCCTGGGAATGAGCAGTTCTTC
CDR3aa: CASSRRLAGPGNEQFF

abundance: .
j_gene: TRBJ2-3
v_gene: TRBV10-3
d_gene: TRBD1
CDR3nt: TGTGCCATCAAGCCGGGACAGGAACACACAGATACGCAGTATTTT
CDR3aa: CAIKPGQEHTDTQYF

abundance: .
j_gene: TRBJ1-5
v_gene: TRBV27
d_gene: .
CDR3nt: TGTGCCAGCACCCGGGGTTTTCCAAATCAGCCCCAGCATTTT
CDR3aa: CASTRGFPNQPQHF

abundance: .
j_gene: TRBJ1-6
v_gene: TRBV13
d_gene: .
CDR3nt: TGTGCCAGCAGCTCGACAGGAAACAATTCACCCCTCCACTTT
CDR3aa: CASSSTGNNSPLHF

abundance: .
j_gene: TRBJ1-1
v_gene: TRBV2
d_gene: .
CDR3nt: TGTGCCAGTATAAGCAGGGGTGGAACTGAAGCTTTCTTT
CDR3aa: CASISRGGTEAFF

abundance: .
j_gene: TRBJ2-3
v_gene: TRBV11-1
d_gene: .
CDR3nt: TGTGCCAGCAGCTTTGGACTACCAAGCACAGATACGCAGTATTTT
CDR3aa: CASSFGLPSTDTQYF

abundance: .
j_gene: TRBJ2-7
v_gene: TRBV5-1
d_gene: TRBD1
CDR3nt: TGCGCCAGCAGCTGGGGGGACAGGGAAAGAAACGAGCAGTACTTC
CDR3aa: CASSWGDRERNEQYF

abundance: .
j_gene: TRBJ2-2
v_gene: TRBV2
d_gene: .
CDR3nt: TGTGCCAGCAGAGGCAGGGGCCCTACCGGGGAGCTGTTTTTT
CDR3aa: CASRGRGPTGELFF

abundance: .
j_gene: TRBJ1-2
v_gene: TRBV15
d_gene: .
CDR3nt: TGTGCCACCAGTAGAAACGGTGACTATGGCTACACCTTC
CDR3aa: CATSRNGDYGYTF

abundance: .
j_gene: TRBJ2-3
v_gene: TRBV9
d_gene: TRBD1
CDR3nt: TGTGCCAGCAGCGACTTGGGACAGGGACCAGATACGCAGTATTTT
CDR3aa: CASSDLGQGPDTQYF

abundance: .
j_gene: TRBJ2-7
v_gene: TRBV7-3
d_gene: TRBD1
CDR3nt: TGTGCCAGCAGCTCGGACAGGTTCTCCTACGAGCAGTACTTC
CDR3aa: CASSSDRFSYEQYF